This TCR beta chain was documented in a study of cytomegalovirus exposure and HLA in healthy donors. With 60 Vbeta and 13 Jbeta primers, the PCR was carried out. Here immunoSEQ multiplex PCR was the method, and the copy in TCRdb shows in-frame clones only, minus some. The data hold 150,000 to 200,000 clones, with 70% to 80% observed a single time. Findings and caveats of the study: It was only CMV serostatus that was available as immune exposure information. Presence/absence results assume similar sequencing depth per donor, which may not hold.

This clone was detected once. Antigen specificity is unknown. The sequenced sample consisted of PBMCs. This clonotype was sampled from a woman aged 25 to 45 in good health and CMV-seropositive.

The CDR3 spells CASSPRQGLTGGYTF. In DNA, the CDR3 is TGTGCCAGCAGCCCACGACAGGGACTCACCGGGGGCTACACCTTC. The chain couples TRBV9 to TRBJ1-2; 7 bases agree with TRBD1. V lost 4 bases and J lost 8; bases outside the gene matches: 14. The CDR3 has 15 residues. Germline values: CDR1 SGDLS, CDR2 YYNGEE. The full variable domain, with the rest looked up from reference TRBV9 and TRBJ1-2, is DSGVTQTPKHLITATGQRVTLRCSPRSGDLSVYWYQQSLDQGLQFLIQYYNGEERAKGNILERFSAQQFPDLHSELNLSSLELGDSALYFCASSPRQGLTGGYTFGSGTRLTVV.